This TCR beta chain was obtained from a study of blood T cell repertoires in COVID-19. Study-wide context: The United States, Italy and Spain provided the acute and convalescent COVID-19 samples. Nucleic acid was either cDNA or gDNA, and it came from T cells, B-cell-depleted T cells, or PBMCs.

The authors' processing: How many nucleated cells were present was estimated from reference gene primer amplification. The table came from immunoSEQ multiplex PCR; TCRdb's copy has only in-frame clones and leaves some out. The V and J calls and clone size were taken over from that table, and D and trimming were inferred from the DNA. The table has tens of thousands of clones, roughly 83% seen once. Trimming stripped 6 bases from V and 8 bases from J, with 13 bases between. The germline CDR1 and CDR2 sequences are SNHLY and FYNNEI. The CDR3 runs 12 residues. The specimen sequenced was peripheral blood. The chain links TRBV2 to TRBJ1-2; weak D call: TRBD1 (5 bases). This clonotype originated in a man in his 70s with acute or convalescent COVID-19. CDR3: CASRVGVRGYTF. The CDR3 bases are TGTGCCAGCAGGGTAGGGGTCCGCGGCTACACCTTC.